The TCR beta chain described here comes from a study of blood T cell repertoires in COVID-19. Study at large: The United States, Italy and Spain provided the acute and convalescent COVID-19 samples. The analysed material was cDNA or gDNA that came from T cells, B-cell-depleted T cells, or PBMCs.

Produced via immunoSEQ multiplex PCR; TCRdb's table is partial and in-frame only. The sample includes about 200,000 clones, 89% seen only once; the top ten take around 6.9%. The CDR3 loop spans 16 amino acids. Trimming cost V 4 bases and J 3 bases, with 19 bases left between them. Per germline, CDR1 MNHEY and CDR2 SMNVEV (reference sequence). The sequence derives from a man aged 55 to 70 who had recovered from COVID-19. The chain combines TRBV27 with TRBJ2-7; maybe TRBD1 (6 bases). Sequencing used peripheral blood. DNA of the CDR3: TGTGCCAGCAGTTCAACCGGGACAACGGACGTCTACGAGCAGTACTTC. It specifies CASSSTGTTDVYEQYF.